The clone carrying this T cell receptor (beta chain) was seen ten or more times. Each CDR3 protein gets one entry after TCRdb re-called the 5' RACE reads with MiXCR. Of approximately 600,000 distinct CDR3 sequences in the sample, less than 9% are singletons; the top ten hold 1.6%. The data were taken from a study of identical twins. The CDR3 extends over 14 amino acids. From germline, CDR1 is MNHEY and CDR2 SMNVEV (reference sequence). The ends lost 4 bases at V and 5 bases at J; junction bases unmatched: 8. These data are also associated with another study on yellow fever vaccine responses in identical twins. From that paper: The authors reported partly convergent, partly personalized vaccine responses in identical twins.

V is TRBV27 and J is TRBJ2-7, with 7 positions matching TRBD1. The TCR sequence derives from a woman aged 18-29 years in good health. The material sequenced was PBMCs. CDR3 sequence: CASSSRTGLDEQYF. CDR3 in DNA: TGTGCCAGCAGTTCTAGGACAGGCTTGGACGAGCAGTACTTC.